This T cell receptor beta chain was found in a study of blood T cell repertoires in COVID-19. Study summary: Sites across the United States, Italy and Spain contributed samples from acute and convalescent COVID-19. T cells, B-cell-depleted T cells, or PBMCs provided the cDNA or gDNA that served as material.

The CDR3 contains 14 residues. Per germline, CDR1 LNHDA and CDR2 SQIVND (reference sequence). J lost 5 bases, V lost 5 bases, and 5 bases had no gene match. Original handling: Amplification from reference gene primers served as the basis for estimated nucleated cell counts. Sequencing was performed with immunoSEQ multiplex PCR; in TCRdb, only in-frame clones are kept and a portion is missing. That table supplies the V and J calls and clone size; D and trimming were determined from the DNA. The table includes around 190,000 clones, around 79% detected once. The sequence was collected from a woman aged 50 to 60 with acute or convalescent COVID-19. Sequences were obtained from peripheral blood. This chain links TRBV19 with TRBJ1-2; 10 bases map to TRBD1. DNA for the CDR3: TGTGCCAGTAGTTCCCGGGGACAGGGGTATGGCTACACCTTC. The encoded protein is CASSSRGQGYGYTF.